The 7 T cell receptor beta chains given below trace back to one sample, sequenced in a study of T cells after yellow fever vaccination. MiXCR was run by TCRdb on the 5' RACE reads, yielding one entry per CDR3 protein. Of about 350,000 distinct CDR3 sequences detected, roughly 12% appear once; the ten largest clones hold less than 20%. The sequencing used PBMCs, collected on the day of the first yellow fever vaccination. The receptors derive from a man between 18 and 35 years old who received the YFV17D yellow fever vaccine.

This clonotype was seen at least ten times. The chain employs TRBV5-1 and TRBJ2-5, with TRBD2 matching over 12 bases. The CDR3 loop spans 16 amino acids. Germline CDR1 reads SGHRS; CDR2 reads YFSETQ. V trimming: 4 bases; J trimming: 1 base; junction bases outside the gene matches: 5. CDR3 bases: TGCGCCAGCAGCCCGACTAGCGGGGGCCCCCAAGAGACCCAGTACTTC. Protein: CASSPTSGGPQETQYF.

At least ten counts were recorded for this clonotype. The chain couples TRBV29-1 to TRBJ2-2; D is undetermined. In germline, CDR1 is SQVTM, CDR2 ANQGSEA. The CDR3 runs 13 residues. Deletions cut 3 bases from V and 3 bases from J, with 8 bases between. CDR3 amino acids: CSVDRADTGELFF. The CDR3 bases are TGCAGCGTTGATCGGGCAGACACCGGGGAGCTGTTTTTT.

The V and J genes are TRBV2 and TRBJ1-2; D is perhaps TRBD1 (5 bases). Trimming pared 3 bases from V and 6 bases from J, leaving 8 bases between. Germline V lookup: CDR1 SNHLY, CDR2 FYNNEI. There are 12 residues in the CDR3. The CDR3, as DNA: TGTGCCAGCAGTGAGGCGGGGCATGGCTACACCTTC. Its protein product is CASSEAGHGYTF. The full variable domain, its missing parts supplied by reference TRBV2 and TRBJ1-2, is EPEVTQTPSHQVTQMGQEVILRCVPISNHLYFYWYRQILGQKVEFLVSFYNNEISEKSEIFDDQFSVERPDGSNFTLKIRSTKLEDSAMYFCASSEAGHGYTFGSGTRLTVV.

This clonotype has more than one count but fewer than ten. The V gene is TRBV7-8, the J gene TRBJ2-7; no clear D. The CDR3 runs to 15 residues. CDR1 SGHVS and CDR2 FQNEAQ come from the germline V gene. Trimming took 1 base from V and 3 from J, leaving 13 bases between them. The CDR3 coding sequence is TGTGCCAGCAGCTTAGTAGGTATCCCCGGCTACGAGCAGTACGTC. Translating gives CASSLVGIPGYEQYV.

J is TRBJ1-3 and V is TRBV4-3; tentatively, D is TRBD1 (5 bases). V lost 0 bases to trimming and J lost 0 bases, with 12 bases between them. The V gene's germline CDR1 is LGHNA and CDR2 YSLEER. The CDR3 contains 17 residues. DNA for the CDR3: TGCGCCAGCAGCCAAGAGGGGCGAACAGTCTCTGGAAACACCATATATTTT. Its translation is CASSQEGRTVSGNTIYF.

This chain joins TRBV6-5 and TRBJ2-3; 12 bases match TRBD2. Losses at the gene ends were 5 bases for V and 2 bases for J; bases not matched to a gene: 5. The CDR3 is 16 amino acids. The germline CDR1 and CDR2 sequences are MNHEY and SVGAGI. The CDR3 spells CASSHRLAGVTDTQYF. The DNA for the CDR3 is TGTGCCAGCAGTCACAGACTAGCGGGAGTCACAGATACGCAGTATTTT.

This clonotype was picked up a small number of times. J is TRBJ1-5 and V is TRBV4-2; D not certain. The CDR3 runs 15 residues. Trimming took 0 bases from V and 4 from J, leaving 10 bases between them. Germline CDR1 is LGHNA and CDR2 is YNFKEQ. The CDR3 sequence: CASSQDEGRNQPQHF. The CDR3 nucleotides are TGTGCCAGCAGCCAAGATGAGGGTAGAAATCAGCCCCAGCATTTT.